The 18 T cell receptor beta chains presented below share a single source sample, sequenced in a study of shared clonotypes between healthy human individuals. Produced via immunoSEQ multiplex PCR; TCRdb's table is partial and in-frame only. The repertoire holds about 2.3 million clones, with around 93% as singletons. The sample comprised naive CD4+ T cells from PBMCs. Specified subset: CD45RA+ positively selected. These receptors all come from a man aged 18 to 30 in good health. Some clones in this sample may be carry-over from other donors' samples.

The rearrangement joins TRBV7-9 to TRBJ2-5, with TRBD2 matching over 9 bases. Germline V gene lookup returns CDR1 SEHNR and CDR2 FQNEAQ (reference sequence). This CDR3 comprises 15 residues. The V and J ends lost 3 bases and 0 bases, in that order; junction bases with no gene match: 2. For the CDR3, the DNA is TGTGCCAGCAGCTTCGCGGGGGGGTACCAAGAGACCCAGTACTTC. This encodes CASSFAGGYQETQYF. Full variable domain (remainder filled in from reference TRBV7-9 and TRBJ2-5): DTGVSQNPRHKITKRGQNVTFRCDPISEHNRLYWYRQTLGQGPEFLTYFQNEAQLEKSRLLSDRFSAERPKGSFSTLEIQRTEQGDSAMYLCASSFAGGYQETQYFGPGTRLLVL.

The CDR3: CASSAGGAGNQPQHF. The CDR3 coding sequence is TGTGCCAGCAGTGCAGGGGGGGCGGGCAATCAGCCCCAGCATTTT. V gene TRBV28 combines with J gene TRBJ1-5, with 7 bases that match TRBD1. Germline V gene lookup returns CDR1 MDHEN and CDR2 SYDVKM. The J segment lost 2 bases and the V segment lost 5 bases, leaving 6 bases of the junction unmatched. The CDR3 spans 15 residues.

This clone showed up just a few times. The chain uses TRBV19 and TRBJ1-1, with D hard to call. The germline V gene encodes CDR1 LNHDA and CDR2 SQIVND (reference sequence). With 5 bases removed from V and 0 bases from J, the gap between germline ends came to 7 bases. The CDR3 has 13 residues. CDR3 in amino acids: CASSHPMNTEAFF. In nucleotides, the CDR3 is TGTGCCAGTAGTCATCCTATGAACACTGAAGCTTTCTTT.

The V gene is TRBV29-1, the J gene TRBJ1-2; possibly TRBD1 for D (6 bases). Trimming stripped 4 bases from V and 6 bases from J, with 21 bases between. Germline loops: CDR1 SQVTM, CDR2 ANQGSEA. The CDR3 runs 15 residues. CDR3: CSVARTQGQIHGYTF. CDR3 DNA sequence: TGCAGCGTTGCCCGGACCCAGGGGCAGATACATGGCTACACCTTC.

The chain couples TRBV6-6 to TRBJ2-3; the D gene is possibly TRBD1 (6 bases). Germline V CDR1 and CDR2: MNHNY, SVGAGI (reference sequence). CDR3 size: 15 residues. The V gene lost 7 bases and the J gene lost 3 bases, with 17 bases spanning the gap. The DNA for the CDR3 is TGTGCCAGCAATACTCAGGGGTTGGGGACAGATACGCAGTATTTT. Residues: CASNTQGLGTDTQYF.

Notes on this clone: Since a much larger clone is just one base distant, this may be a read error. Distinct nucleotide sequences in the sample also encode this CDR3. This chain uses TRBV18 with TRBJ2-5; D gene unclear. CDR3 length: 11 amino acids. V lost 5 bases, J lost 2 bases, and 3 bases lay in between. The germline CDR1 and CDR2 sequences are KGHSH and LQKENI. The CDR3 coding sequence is TGTGCCAGCTCAACGCAAGAGACCCAGTACTTC. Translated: CASSTQETQYF.

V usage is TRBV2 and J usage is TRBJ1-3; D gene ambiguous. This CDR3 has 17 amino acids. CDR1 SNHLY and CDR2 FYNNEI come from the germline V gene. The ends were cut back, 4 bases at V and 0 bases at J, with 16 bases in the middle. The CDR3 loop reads CASSGQGGGSSGNTIYF. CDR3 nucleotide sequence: TGTGCCAGCAGTGGGCAAGGTGGCGGGAGCTCTGGAAACACCATATATTTT.

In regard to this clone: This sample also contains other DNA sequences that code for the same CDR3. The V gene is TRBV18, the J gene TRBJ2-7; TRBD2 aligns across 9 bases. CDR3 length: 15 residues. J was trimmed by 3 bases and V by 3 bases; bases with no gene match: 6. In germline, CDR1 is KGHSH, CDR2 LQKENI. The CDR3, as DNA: TGTGCCAGCTCACCGGGCCTAGCGGGAAGCTACGAGCAGTACTTC. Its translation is CASSPGLAGSYEQYF.

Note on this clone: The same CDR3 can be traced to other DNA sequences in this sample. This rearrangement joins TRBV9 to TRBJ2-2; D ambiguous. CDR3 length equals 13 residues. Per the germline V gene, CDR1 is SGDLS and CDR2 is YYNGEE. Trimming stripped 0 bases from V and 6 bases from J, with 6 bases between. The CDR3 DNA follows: TGTGCCAGCAGCGTAGTGTTAGCCGGGGAGCTGTTTTTT. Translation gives CASSVVLAGELFF.

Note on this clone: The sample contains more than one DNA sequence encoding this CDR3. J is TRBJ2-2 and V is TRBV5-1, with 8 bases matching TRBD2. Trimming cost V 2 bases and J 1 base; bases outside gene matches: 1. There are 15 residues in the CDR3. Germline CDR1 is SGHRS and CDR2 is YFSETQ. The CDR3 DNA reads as TGCGCCAGCAGCTTAACTAGCGGGAACACCGGGGAGCTGTTTTTT. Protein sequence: CASSLTSGNTGELFF.

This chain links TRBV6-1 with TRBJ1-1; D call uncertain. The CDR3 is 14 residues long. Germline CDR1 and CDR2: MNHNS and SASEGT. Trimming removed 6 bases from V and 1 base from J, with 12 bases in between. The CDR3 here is CASRAGNGNTEAFF. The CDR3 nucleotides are TGTGCCAGCAGGGCCGGGAATGGGAACACTGAAGCTTTCTTT.

CDR3 residues: CASSQGVPGSYEQYF. As DNA, the CDR3 is TGCGCCAGCAGCCAAGGGGTGCCAGGGTCCTACGAGCAGTACTTC. This chain uses TRBV4-1 with TRBJ2-7; TRBD1 might be the D (5 bases). Germline CDR1 is MGHRA and CDR2 is YSYEKL. V gave up 1 base and J gave up 1 base, with 11 bases separating them. The CDR3 is 15 amino acids.

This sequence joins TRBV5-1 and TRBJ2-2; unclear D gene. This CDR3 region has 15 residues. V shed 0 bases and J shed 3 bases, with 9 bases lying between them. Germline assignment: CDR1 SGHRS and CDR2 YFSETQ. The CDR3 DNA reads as TGCGCCAGCAGCTTGGTTACATCGGACACCGGGGAGCTGTTTTTT. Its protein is CASSLVTSDTGELFF.

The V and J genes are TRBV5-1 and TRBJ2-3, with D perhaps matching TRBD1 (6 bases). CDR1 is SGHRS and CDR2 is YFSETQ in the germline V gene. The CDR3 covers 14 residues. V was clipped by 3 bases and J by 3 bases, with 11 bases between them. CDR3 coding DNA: TGCGCCAGCAGCTCTAACAGGGATACAGATACGCAGTATTTT. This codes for CASSSNRDTDTQYF.

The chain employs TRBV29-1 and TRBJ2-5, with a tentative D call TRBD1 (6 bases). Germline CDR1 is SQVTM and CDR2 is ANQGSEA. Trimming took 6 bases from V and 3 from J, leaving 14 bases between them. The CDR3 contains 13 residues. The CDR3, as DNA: TGCAGCGTGCCCCCAGGGGAGAAAGAGACCCAGTACTTC. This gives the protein CSVPPGEKETQYF.

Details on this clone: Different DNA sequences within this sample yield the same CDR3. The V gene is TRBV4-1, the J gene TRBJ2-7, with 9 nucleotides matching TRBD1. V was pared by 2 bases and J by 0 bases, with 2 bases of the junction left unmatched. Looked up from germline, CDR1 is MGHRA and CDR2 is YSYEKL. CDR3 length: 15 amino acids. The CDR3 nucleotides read TGCGCCAGCAGCCAACCGGGACAGGGCTCCTACGAGCAGTACTTC. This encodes CASSQPGQGSYEQYF.

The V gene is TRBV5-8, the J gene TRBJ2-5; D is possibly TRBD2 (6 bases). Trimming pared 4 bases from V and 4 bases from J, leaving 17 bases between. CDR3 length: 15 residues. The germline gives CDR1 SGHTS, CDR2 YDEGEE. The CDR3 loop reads CASSGGWYSLETQYF. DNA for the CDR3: TGTGCCAGCAGCGGGGGGTGGTACAGCCTAGAGACCCAGTACTTC.

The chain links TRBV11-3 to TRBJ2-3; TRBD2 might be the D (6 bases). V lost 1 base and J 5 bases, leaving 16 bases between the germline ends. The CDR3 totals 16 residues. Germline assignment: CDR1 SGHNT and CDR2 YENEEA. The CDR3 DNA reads TGTGCCAGCAGCTTAGGTAAACGGGAGCACCTAGATACGCAGTATTTT. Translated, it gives CASSLGKREHLDTQYF.